This entry describes one T cell receptor beta chain. The source of the sample is a study of blood T cell repertoires in COVID-19. With 4 bases removed from V and 8 bases from J, the gap between germline ends came to 13 bases. CDR3 length: 13 amino acids. Germline V gene sequence: CDR1 SGHRS, CDR2 YFSETQ. Authors' data handling: By means of reference gene primer amplification, nucleated cell counts were estimated. Profiling relied on immunoSEQ multiplex PCR, and the TCRdb table lists in-frame clones only, not all of them. V and J calls and clone size are as listed in that table; D and trimming were resolved from the DNA. The table lists some 54,000 clones, 75% to 90% of them singletons, with roughly 2% in the top ten.

The chain has TRBV5-1 and TRBJ2-1; D remains ambiguous. The origin of this receptor is a woman aged 55-69 years with acute or convalescent COVID-19. Sequenced: peripheral blood. The DNA for the CDR3 is TGCGCCAGCAGCAGCCGGAGCTCTGATGAGCAGTTCTTC. As protein: CASSSRSSDEQFF.